This T cell receptor (beta chain) was captured in a study of a mutant IDH1 vaccine in newly diagnosed glioma. Background on the study: A roughly 60% male, around 40% female split and a mean age of roughly 44 years characterized treated patients. Those enrolled had earlier been treated with radiotherapy, temozolomide, or both, mostly both.

Stated time point: baseline, week 1 (first vaccination visit). Treatment specified: pre-vaccination baseline after standard-of-care therapy. Using immunoSEQ multiplex PCR, the repertoire was profiled, and TCRdb retains in-frame clones only, with some absent. The sample lists fewer than 50,000 clones; approximately 92% were seen once. Germline assignment: CDR1 LNHDA and CDR2 SQIVND (reference sequence). Trimming took off 5 bases at V and 4 bases at J, with 8 bases between the two ends. The CDR3 loop spans 12 amino acids. Here the sequenced sample was PBMCs, taken from a glioma patient treated with radiotherapy, temozolomide or both. The rearrangement uses TRBV19 and TRBJ1-2; D gene uncertain. The source is a man younger than 30 with glioma. This CDR3 is CASSPGIYGYTF. The CDR3 DNA reads TGTGCCAGTAGTCCCGGGATCTATGGCTACACCTTC.